A single sample is the source of the 20 T cell receptor beta chains below, sequenced in a study of shared clonotypes between healthy human individuals. Using immunoSEQ multiplex PCR, the repertoire was profiled, and TCRdb retains in-frame clones only, with some absent. Counted here are 1,400,000 or so clones, 98% occurring once; the ten biggest clones make up around 0.38%. Material for sequencing was naive CD4+ T cells sorted from blood. As for subset: CD45RA+ positively selected. The receptors derive from a man under 40 in good health.

This sequence joins TRBV5-1 and TRBJ1-1; D unclear. This CDR3 contains 15 residues. The V end was cut by 4 bases, the J end by 3 bases, with 16 bases between. Germline values: CDR1 SGHRS, CDR2 YFSETQ. The CDR3 sequence is CASSKGVALDTEAFF. The CDR3 DNA reads as TGCGCCAGCAGCAAGGGTGTGGCCTTGGACACTGAAGCTTTCTTT.

J is TRBJ1-5 and V is TRBV5-6, with TRBD1 identical over 9 bases. Losses at the gene ends were 2 bases for V and 7 bases for J; bases not matched to a gene: 7. The CDR3 consists of 15 residues. The germline gives CDR1 SGHDT, CDR2 YYEEEE. In DNA, the CDR3 is TGTGCCAGCAGCTTTGGGGACAGGGTTGGCCAGCCCCAGCATTTT. Its protein product is CASSFGDRVGQPQHF.

The rearrangement uses TRBV4-1 and TRBJ1-5; D is uncertain. V was clipped by 0 bases and J by 9 bases, with 18 bases between them. The CDR3 is 16 amino acids. Germline loops: CDR1 MGHRA, CDR2 YSYEKL. The CDR3 reads CASSQDWVVPPGPQHF. The CDR3 DNA reads TGCGCCAGCAGCCAAGATTGGGTTGTCCCACCGGGGCCCCAGCATTTT.

The count of this clone is one. The genes are TRBV5-5 and TRBJ2-7; the match to TRBD2 covers 8 bases. Looked up from germline, CDR1 is SGHKS and CDR2 is YYEKEE (reference sequence). The CDR3 totals 15 residues. Germline trimming cut 2 bases from V and 3 bases from J; bases unmatched to any gene: 7. CDR3 DNA sequence: TGTGCCAGCAGCTTTATCGGGACTAGTAACTACGAGCAGTACTTC. Translated: CASSFIGTSNYEQYF. The complete variable domain, with remaining parts taken from reference TRBV5-5 and TRBJ2-7, reads DAGVTQSPTHLIKTRGQQVTLRCSPISGHKSVSWYQQVLGQGPQFIFQYYEKEERGRGNFPDRFSARQFPNYSSELNVNALLLGDSALYLCASSFIGTSNYEQYFGPGTRLTVT.

The chain links TRBV11-3 to TRBJ2-1; 13 bases align to TRBD2. The ends lost 4 bases at V and 9 bases at J; junction bases unmatched: 3. The CDR3 has 14 amino acids. The germline V gene has CDR1 SGHNT and CDR2 YENEEA. The CDR3 DNA sequence: TGTGCCAGCAGCTCGGGACTAGCGGGACTTGAGCAGTTCTTC. Protein: CASSSGLAGLEQFF.

The V gene is TRBV19, the J gene TRBJ1-3; D is unclear. The CDR3 length is 15 residues. Germline V gives CDR1 LNHDA, CDR2 SQIVND (reference sequence). The V gene lost 2 bases and the J gene lost 1 base, with 9 bases spanning the gap. The CDR3 DNA is TGTGCCAGTAGTATAAATCCGGATTCTGGAAACACCATATATTTT. Amino acid sequence: CASSINPDSGNTIYF.

This clone was detected once. The chain is built from TRBV28 and TRBJ1-1; D remains unclear. CDR3 size: 13 residues. Germline values: CDR1 MDHEN, CDR2 SYDVKM. Deletions cut 6 bases from V and 1 base from J, with 9 bases between. CDR3 loop: CASSQGWNTEAFF. In nucleotides, the CDR3 is TGTGCCAGCAGCCAAGGGTGGAACACTGAAGCTTTCTTT.

The rearrangement uses TRBV21-1 and TRBJ2-7; TRBD1, the D gene given by the table, was not confirmed from the DNA. TRBV21-1 is listed as a pseudogene. The CDR3 runs 17 residues. The CDR3, as DNA: TGTGCCAGCAGCAAACTTCGACAGGTAAAGAGGACCTACGAGCAGTACTTC. This encodes CASSKLRQVKRTYEQYF.

The DNA for the CDR3 is TGTGCCAGCAGTTTAACAGGGTCAGGGGCCAACGTCCTGACTTTC. Encoded protein: CASSLTGSGANVLTF. The rearrangement joins TRBV6-5 to TRBJ2-6, with a possible D match to TRBD1 (6 bases). The V gene lost 4 bases and the J gene lost 4 bases, with 11 bases spanning the gap. CDR3 size: 15 residues. Germline lookup yields CDR1 MNHEY and CDR2 SVGAGI.

With regard to this clone: Other nucleotide sequences from this sample produce the same CDR3. J is TRBJ2-1 and V is TRBV29-1; tentatively, D is TRBD2 (6 bases). The V and J ends lost 4 bases and 1 base respectively, with 11 bases between them. The CDR3 covers 14 residues. Germline CDR1 and CDR2: SQVTM and ANQGSEA. CDR3 region: CSVGGGSSYNEQFF. The CDR3, as DNA: TGCAGCGTTGGGGGAGGTTCTTCCTACAATGAGCAGTTCTTC.

The chain has TRBV7-9 and TRBJ1-4; D is undetermined. V was clipped by 5 bases and J by 6 bases, with 16 bases between them. Germline assignment: CDR1 SEHNR and CDR2 FQNEAQ (reference sequence). The CDR3 length is 15 residues. The CDR3 reads CASSPDWGTDEKLFF. CDR3 DNA: TGTGCCAGCAGCCCCGATTGGGGTACGGATGAAAAACTGTTTTTT.

The chain employs TRBV11-2 and TRBJ1-1; 10 nucleotides align to TRBD1. V was clipped by 6 bases and J by 4 bases; unmatched bases: 11. Looked up from germline, CDR1 is SGHAT and CDR2 is FQNNGV. The CDR3 has 16 residues. The CDR3 sequence is CASSKDRGRRSTEAFF. CDR3 nucleotides: TGTGCCAGCAGTAAAGACAGGGGGCGACGAAGCACTGAAGCTTTCTTT.

The chain carries TRBV14 and TRBJ2-3; TRBD2 aligns across 11 bases. This CDR3 is 16 amino acids long. V shed 8 bases and J 11 bases; nucleotides not matched to a gene: 18. Germline assignment: CDR1 SGHDN and CDR2 FVKESK. This CDR3 is CASSSPGTSGSEEQYF. In DNA form, the CDR3 reads TGTGCCAGCTCCTCCCCCGGGACTAGCGGTTCGGAAGAGCAGTATTTT. Together with reference TRBV14 and TRBJ2-3, the CDR3 gives the full variable domain: EAGVTQFPSHSVIEKGQTVTLRCDPISGHDNLYWYRRVMGKEIKFLLHFVKESKQDESGMPNNRFLAERTGGTYSTLKVQPAELEDSGVYFCASSSPGTSGSEEQYFGPGTRLTVL.

The chain is built from TRBV11-2 and TRBJ2-3, with 7 nucleotides matching TRBD1. CDR1 SGHAT and CDR2 FQNNGV come from the germline V gene. CDR3 size: 15 residues. Germline trimming cut 1 base from V and 2 bases from J; bases unmatched to any gene: 3. The CDR3 here is CASSLGTGDTDTQYF. The CDR3 nucleotides read TGTGCCAGCAGCTTAGGGACAGGAGACACAGATACGCAGTATTTT.

This rearrangement joins TRBV7-9 to TRBJ2-5; 14 bases map to TRBD2. This CDR3 contains 19 residues. Germline V gene lookup returns CDR1 SEHNR and CDR2 FQNEAQ (reference sequence). After removal of 3 bases from V and 2 bases from J, the junction contained 11 bases not matched to a gene. The DNA of the CDR3 is TGTGCCAGCAGCTTCGGACTAGCGGGAGGTGTCGGTGGGCAAGAGACCCAGTACTTC. Translated, it gives CASSFGLAGGVGGQETQYF.

About this clone itself: Compared with germline, one end of the junction differs, possibly owing to a read error. This chain links TRBV5-1 with TRBJ2-1; no clear D gene. There are 14 residues in the CDR3. CDR1 and CDR2 from the germline V gene are SGHRS and YFSETQ. The CDR3: CASSLVVSRRVGIF. The CDR3 DNA reads as TGCGCCAGCAGCTTGGTGGTGAGTCGACGGGTCGGAATCTTC. Full variable domain (remainder filled in from reference TRBV5-1 and TRBJ2-1): KAGVTQTPRYLIKTRGQQVTLSCSPISGHRSVSWYQQTPGQGLQFLFEYFSETQRNKGNFPGRFSGRQFSNSRSEMNVSTLELGDSALYLCASSLVVSRRVGIFGPGTRLTVL.

This chain uses TRBV29-1 with TRBJ2-1; a possible D gene is TRBD2 (6 bases). V dropped 4 bases and J dropped 0 bases, with 10 bases sitting between them. The CDR3 has 14 residues. Germline V gene data show CDR1 as SQVTM and CDR2 as ANQGSEA. CDR3 region: CSVAAGLSYNEQFF. The DNA of the CDR3 is TGCAGCGTTGCAGCGGGTCTCTCCTACAATGAGCAGTTCTTC.

V is TRBV13 and J is TRBJ2-1, with 10 positions matching TRBD2. This CDR3 has 15 residues. The J segment lost 8 bases and the V segment lost 5 bases, leaving 9 bases of the junction unmatched. Per the germline V gene, CDR1 is PRHDT and CDR2 is FYEKMQ (reference sequence). CDR3 amino acids: CASSLKLAGTDEQFF. In DNA form, the CDR3 reads TGTGCCAGCAGCCTTAAACTAGCGGGAACCGATGAGCAGTTCTTC.

This clone was recorded only once. Distinct nucleotide sequences in the sample also encode this CDR3. The chain couples TRBV7-9 to TRBJ2-3, with D unresolved. Trimming shortened V by 2 bases and J by 5 bases, and 5 bases separated the two germline ends. The CDR3 runs 12 residues. Per the germline V gene, CDR1 is SEHNR and CDR2 is FQNEAQ (reference sequence). The CDR3 protein is CASSLTVDTQYF. The CDR3 nucleotides read TGTGCCAGCAGCTTAACCGTAGATACGCAGTATTTT.

The chain has TRBV7-9 and TRBJ2-2; D is perhaps TRBD1 (6 bases). The CDR3 sequence is 14 residues long. Germline assignment: CDR1 SEHNR and CDR2 FQNEAQ (reference sequence). V lost 5 bases and J 4 bases, leaving 11 bases between the germline ends. CDR3 in DNA: TGTGCCAGCAGCGTGGACAGTTCCACCGGGGAGCTGTTTTTT. Its protein product is CASSVDSSTGELFF.